This TCR beta chain was recovered during a study of cytotoxic CD8 clonotypes in ibrutinib-treated CLL. CDR3 length equals 14 residues. Trimming stripped 5 bases from V and 1 base from J, with 10 bases between. Germline CDR1 SGHAT, CDR2 FQNNGV. Data came from immunoSEQ multiplex PCR; TCRdb stores just in-frame clones and leaves some out. The sample includes more than 11,000 clones, under 75% of them seen just once. The origin of this receptor is a human donor with chronic lymphocytic leukemia. The chain carries TRBV11-2 and TRBJ2-3, with D perhaps TRBD1 or TRBD2 (5 bases each). The sequencing used PBMCs, collected before ibrutinib treatment. The CDR3 DNA sequence: TGTGCCAGCAGCCTAGGGACCGGCACAGATACGCAGTATTTT. This encodes CASSLGTGTDTQYF.